The 21 T cell receptor beta chains below all came from one sample that was sequenced in a study of control samples from healthy donors and cancer patients. Method: immunoSEQ multiplex PCR; TCRdb's copy keeps in-frame clones and lacks some. The sample includes approximately 100,000 clones, approximately 89% of them seen just once. The source material was blood. These receptors originate from a man under 40 in good health.

The J gene is TRBJ1-1, the V gene TRBV27; TRBD1 is a possible D gene (6 bases). Germline V gene data show CDR1 as MNHEY and CDR2 as SMNVEV (reference sequence). V gave up 6 bases and J gave up 0 bases, with 11 bases separating them. The CDR3 totals 14 residues. The CDR3 sequence is CASSPRGLNTEAFF. The CDR3 coding sequence is TGTGCCAGCAGCCCCAGGGGCCTGAACACTGAAGCTTTCTTT.

This rearrangement joins TRBV18 to TRBJ2-2, with no clear D. The CDR3 spans 12 residues. V was shortened by 3 bases and J by 6 bases, with 5 bases between the two germline ends. Germline CDR1 KGHSH, CDR2 LQKENI. This CDR3 reads CASSPKAGELFF. The DNA for the CDR3 is TGTGCCAGCTCACCTAAGGCCGGGGAGCTGTTTTTT.

The chain uses TRBV3-1 (or the pseudogene TRBV3-2) and TRBJ2-3; the match to TRBD2 covers 9 bases. Germline V gene lookup returns CDR1 LGHDT and CDR2 YNNKEL (reference sequence). V dropped 0 bases and J dropped 1; count of bases not matched to a gene: 5. The CDR3 consists of 17 residues. CDR3 amino acids: CASSQDTSGFRTDTQYF. CDR3 DNA: TGTGCCAGCAGCCAAGATACTAGCGGGTTCCGCACAGATACGCAGTATTTT.

The chain has TRBV5-5 and TRBJ2-7, with D perhaps matching TRBD1 (5 bases). The V and J ends lost 5 bases and 0 bases respectively, with 9 bases between them. CDR1 SGHKS and CDR2 YYEKEE come from the germline V gene (reference sequence). The CDR3 is made up of 13 amino acids. The CDR3 is CASRGLPSYEQYF. For the CDR3, the DNA is TGTGCCAGCAGGGGGCTCCCCTCCTACGAGCAGTACTTC.

This chain uses TRBV7-2 with TRBJ2-7; possibly TRBD2 for D (5 bases). Trimming took off 1 base at V and 3 bases at J, with 13 bases between the two ends. The CDR3 totals 15 residues. Germline V lookup: CDR1 SGHTA, CDR2 FQGNSA. The CDR3 is CASSLEGGDYYEQYF. Here the CDR3 DNA reads TGTGCCAGCAGCTTAGAAGGCGGAGACTACTACGAGCAGTACTTC.

This chain uses TRBV18 with TRBJ2-5, with D perhaps assigned TRBD1 or TRBD2 (5 bases each). Germline CDR1 and CDR2: KGHSH and LQKENI. The CDR3 is made up of 13 amino acids. The germline V and J ends were trimmed by 6 bases and 4 bases, with 12 bases remaining between them. The CDR3 spells CASSRGPAETQYF. The CDR3 DNA follows: TGTGCCAGCTCTCGGGGCCCAGCAGAGACCCAGTACTTC. The entire variable domain, with the rest obtained from reference TRBV18 and TRBJ2-5, is as follows: NAGVMQNPRHLVRRRGQEARLRCSPMKGHSHVYWYRQLPEEGLKFMVYLQKENIIDESGMPKERFSAEFPKEGPSILRIQQVVRGDSAAYFCASSRGPAETQYFGPGTRLLVL.

The gene calls are TRBV6-1 and TRBJ2-2, with D possibly TRBD2 on 6 matching bases. The CDR3 consists of 15 residues. From germline, CDR1 is MNHNS and CDR2 SASEGT. V was cut by 3 bases and J by 1 base, with 9 bases left in between. The CDR3 DNA reads as TGTGCCAGCAGTGACGGAGGGCGGAACACCGGGGAGCTGTTTTTT. It codes for CASSDGGRNTGELFF.

The chain joins TRBV7-9 to TRBJ1-4; no clear D gene. The germline V gene encodes CDR1 SEHNR and CDR2 FQNEAQ (reference sequence). The CDR3 has 15 residues. V lost 5 bases and J lost 8, with 18 bases in between. CDR3 sequence: CASSVEGRLEEKLFF. The CDR3 DNA is TGTGCCAGCAGCGTAGAAGGACGGCTGGAGGAAAAACTGTTTTTT. The whole variable domain, remainder taken from reference TRBV7-9 and TRBJ1-4, is DTGVSQNPRHKITKRGQNVTFRCDPISEHNRLYWYRQTLGQGPEFLTYFQNEAQLEKSRLLSDRFSAERPKGSFSTLEIQRTEQGDSAMYLCASSVEGRLEEKLFFGSGTQLSVL.

This chain joins TRBV9 and TRBJ1-4; the D is unclear. V lost 0 bases and J 3 bases, leaving 9 bases between the germline ends. The CDR3 runs 15 residues. CDR1 and CDR2 (germline): SGDLS, YYNGEE. The CDR3 bases are TGTGCCAGCAGCGTAGTGGGAGGATCTAATGAAAAACTGTTTTTT. Translated, it gives CASSVVGGSNEKLFF.

This clone was seen only once. The rearrangement uses TRBV18 and TRBJ2-7; a weak D match, TRBD2 (6 bases). The CDR3 has 15 amino acids. Germline V CDR1 and CDR2: KGHSH, LQKENI. The V and J ends lost 0 bases and 2 bases respectively, with 11 bases between them. This chain's CDR3 is CASSPPTLAPYEQYF. CDR3 DNA: TGTGCCAGCTCACCACCTACCCTAGCGCCCTACGAGCAGTACTTC.

In DNA, the CDR3 is TGTGCCAGCAGAGGACTCCCGGGACCGGAGCAGTACTTC. Encoded protein: CASRGLPGPEQYF. The chain uses TRBV27 and TRBJ2-7; D is possibly TRBD1 or TRBD2 (5 bases each). CDR1 and CDR2 (germline): MNHEY, SMNVEV (reference sequence). V was clipped by 6 bases and J by 7 bases, with 16 bases between them. The CDR3 totals 13 residues.

Here the CDR3 reads CASSQGQHYGYTF. Written as DNA, the CDR3 is TGTGCCAGCAGCCAGGGACAGCACTATGGCTACACCTTC. The J gene is TRBJ1-2, the V gene TRBV6-5; 7 bases line up with TRBD1. Germline CDR1 MNHEY, CDR2 SVGAGI. V shed 6 bases and J 3 bases; nucleotides not matched to a gene: 4. The CDR3 spans 13 residues.

Worth noting for this clone: The identical CDR3 is also encoded by other nucleotide sequences in the sample. The V gene is TRBV5-1, the J gene TRBJ1-2; perhaps TRBD1 as D (5 bases). Trimming stripped 2 bases from V and 0 bases from J, with 8 bases between. The CDR3 loop spans 14 amino acids. Germline V gene data show CDR1 as SGHRS and CDR2 as YFSETQ. This CDR3 reads CASSFGGTNYGYTF. DNA for the CDR3: TGCGCCAGCAGCTTTGGGGGAACTAACTATGGCTACACCTTC.

The gene calls are TRBV5-1 and TRBJ2-5, with 12 bases matching TRBD1. Germline V gives CDR1 SGHRS, CDR2 YFSETQ. The V and J ends lost 0 bases and 4 bases, in that order; junction bases with no gene match: 4. The CDR3 contains 16 residues. In nucleotides, the CDR3 is TGCGCCAGCAGCTTGGAGGGACAGGGGGCGGGAGAGACCCAGTACTTC. Translating gives CASSLEGQGAGETQYF.

This clone has a single count. The CDR3: CASSPTGLETEAFF. CDR3 bases: TGCGCCAGCAGCCCTACAGGGTTGGAGACTGAAGCTTTCTTT. The V gene is TRBV5-1, the J gene TRBJ1-1, with D possibly being TRBD1 (6 bases). CDR3 length: 14 residues. V shed 4 bases and J shed 5 bases, with 15 bases lying between them. Germline V gene sequence: CDR1 SGHRS, CDR2 YFSETQ.

V gene TRBV30 combines with J gene TRBJ2-3; possibly TRBD1 for D (5 bases). V dropped 0 bases and J dropped 11 bases, with 18 bases sitting between them. The germline CDR1 and CDR2 sequences are GTSNPN and SVGIG (reference sequence). This CDR3 has 14 residues. As DNA, the CDR3 is TGTGCCTGGAGTGTAGGGGCCGGGCCCTTGGGGCAGTATTTT. As protein: CAWSVGAGPLGQYF.

The chain's CDR3 is CASSLGNPYGYTF. The CDR3 bases are TGTGCCAGCAGCTTGGGGAATCCCTATGGCTACACCTTC. The rearrangement links TRBV5-6 to TRBJ1-2; D uncertain. CDR1 is SGHDT and CDR2 is YYEEEE in the germline V gene. The length of the CDR3 is 13 residues. V was cut by 0 bases and J by 4 bases, with 7 bases left in between.

The gene calls are TRBV5-4 and TRBJ1-1; 8 bases fit TRBD1. V lost 5 bases and J lost 4; bases outside the gene matches: 7. This CDR3 spans 14 amino acids. Germline CDR1 SGHNT, CDR2 YYREEE (reference sequence). For the CDR3, the DNA is TGTGCCAGCAGACAACTGACAGGGGCCACTGAAGCTTTCTTT. Residues: CASRQLTGATEAFF.

The chain recombines TRBV24-1 with TRBJ2-7; D is undetermined. The length of the CDR3 is 15 residues. V lost 2 bases to trimming and J lost 9 bases, with 19 bases between them. Germline CDR1 and CDR2: KGHDR and SFDVKD. Here the CDR3 reads CATSDSVHHGPGQYF. CDR3 bases: TGTGCCACCAGTGATTCTGTCCATCATGGTCCCGGGCAGTACTTC.

The chain recombines TRBV30 with TRBJ1-2, with D uncertain. CDR3 length: 14 residues. Per germline, CDR1 GTSNPN and CDR2 SVGIG (reference sequence). V was shortened by 8 bases and J by 8 bases, with 24 bases between the two germline ends. The CDR3: CAIARRSALSGYTF. The CDR3 DNA reads TGTGCCATTGCCCGCCGGAGTGCCCTTAGCGGCTACACCTTC.

The rearrangement joins TRBV7-9 to TRBJ2-7, with 9 nucleotides matching TRBD1. V lost 1 base and J lost 7; bases outside the gene matches: 11. Germline V gene sequence: CDR1 SEHNR, CDR2 FQNEAQ (reference sequence). The CDR3 loop spans 16 amino acids. The CDR3 region is CASSLGVRYRGHEQYV. DNA for the CDR3: TGTGCCAGCAGCTTAGGCGTCCGTTACAGGGGGCATGAGCAGTACGTC.